This T cell receptor (beta chain) was recovered during a study of blood T cell repertoires in COVID-19. On the study more broadly: Samples representing acute and convalescent COVID-19 were sourced from the United States, Italy and Spain. T cells, B-cell-depleted T cells, or PBMCs supplied cDNA or gDNA.

Original handling: Amplification from reference gene primers served as the basis for estimated nucleated cell counts. Data came from immunoSEQ multiplex PCR; TCRdb stores just in-frame clones and leaves some out. V, J and clone size reflect that table, while D and trimming were determined from the DNA. Altogether tens of thousands of clones are present, 80% to 90% being singletons, with the ten largest covering approximately 46%. Looked up from germline, CDR1 is LNHDA and CDR2 is SQIVND (reference sequence). V gave up 5 bases and J gave up 1 base, with 8 bases separating them. The CDR3 has 13 amino acids.

This chain joins TRBV19 and TRBJ2-5; maybe TRBD2 (5 bases). The sample taken for sequencing was peripheral blood. The clonotype was recovered from a human donor in a cohort sampled during active COVID-19. CDR3 protein: CASSDSAQETQYF. As DNA, the CDR3 is TGTGCCAGTAGTGATAGCGCCCAAGAGACCCAGTACTTC.